This T cell receptor (beta chain) comes out of a study of low-dose radiotherapy and immunotherapy resistance in tumors. Study at large: For four cycles from cycle 1 day 1, patients took 300 mg oral aspirin daily.

First-strand cDNA used TRAV- and TRBV-specific primers, covering alpha and beta chains. The authors ran around 22 PCR cycles to amplify TCRs with a constant-region primer and V-primer adapter. The mRNA that was isolated underwent amplification by in vitro transcription. Via MiXCR, TCRdb re-called the reads, giving one row per CDR3 protein. The table includes tens of thousands of distinct CDR3 sequences, roughly 17% detected once. Time point noted: after trial treatment. The treatment: LDRT plus nivolumab, ipilimumab, low-dose cyclophosphamide and aspirin (RACIN trial). Eligible patients had advanced solid tumors lacking tumor-infiltrating lymphocytes. V lost 3 bases, J lost 0 bases, and 1 base stayed unmatched. The CDR3 has 16 residues. Germline V gives CDR1 MDHEN, CDR2 SYDVKM. This clonotype was seen ten or more times.

The TCR originated in a male donor with prostate cancer. Sequencing was performed on PBMCs, taken after low-dose radiotherapy plus immunotherapy. The genes are TRBV28 and TRBJ2-6; 8 nucleotides agree with TRBD1. This CDR3 is CASSFDRGSGANVLTF. CDR3 sequence (DNA): TGTGCCAGCAGTTTCGACAGGGGCTCTGGGGCCAACGTCCTGACTTTC.